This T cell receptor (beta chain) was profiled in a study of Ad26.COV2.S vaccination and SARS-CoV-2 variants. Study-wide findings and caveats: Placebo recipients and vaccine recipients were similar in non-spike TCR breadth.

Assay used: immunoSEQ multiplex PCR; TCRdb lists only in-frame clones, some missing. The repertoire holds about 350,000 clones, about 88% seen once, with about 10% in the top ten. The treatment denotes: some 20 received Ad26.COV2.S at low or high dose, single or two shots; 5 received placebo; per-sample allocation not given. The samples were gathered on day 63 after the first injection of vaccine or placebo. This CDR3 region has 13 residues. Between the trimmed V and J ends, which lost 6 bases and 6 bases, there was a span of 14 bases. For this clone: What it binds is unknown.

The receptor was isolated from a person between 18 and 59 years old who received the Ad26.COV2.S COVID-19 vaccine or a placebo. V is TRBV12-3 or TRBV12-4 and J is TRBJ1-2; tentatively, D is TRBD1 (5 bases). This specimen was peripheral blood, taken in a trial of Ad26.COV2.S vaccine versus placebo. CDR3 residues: CASSRDRPNGYTF. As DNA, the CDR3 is TGTGCCAGCAGCCGTGACAGACCGAATGGCTACACCTTC.